These T cell receptor beta chains were read from a single sample in a study of response to subunit inactivated influenza vaccine. Using its own MiXCR run on the RT-PCR reads, TCRdb lists one record per CDR3 protein. The sample has 430,000 or so distinct CDR3 sequences, approximately 9.9% seen once; the top ten hold 10% to 15%. The material was PBMCs from blood, obtained 40 to 50 days after vaccination. These receptors all stem from a man aged 50-59 years who received an inactivated influenza vaccine. Each CDR3 is given with its conserved first and last residue. A D gene is named only where the DNA matches it firmly. A row's size may be missing; if present it is once, few, many or a size class.

TRBV28	.	.	TRBJ2-7	TGTGCCAGCAGTTCCCCCGGAGACGCATACGAGCAGTACTTC	CASSSPGDAYEQYF
TRBV7-9	.	many	TRBJ1-4	TGTGCCAGCAGCTTAGAAGTATGGCAGGGGTTTAATGAAAAACTGTTTTTT	CASSLEVWQGFNEKLFF
TRBV7-9	TRBD1	few	TRBJ1-2	TGTGCCAGCAGCTCTGGAAGCCGGGACAGAAATGGCTACACCTTC	CASSSGSRDRNGYTF
TRBV6-2/TRBV6-3	.	.	TRBJ2-7	TGTGCCAGCGGAGGGGACTCAGCCTTATACGAGCAGTACTTC	CASGGDSALYEQYF
TRBV7-8	TRBD2	.	TRBJ2-1	TGTGCCAGCAGCTTCCTGACTAGCGGGGGGGCTCATGAGCAGTTCTTC	CASSFLTSGGAHEQFF
TRBV20-1	TRBD2	.	TRBJ2-3	TGCAGTGCTAGAACTAGCGGGTGGCCCACAGATACGCAGTATTTT	CSARTSGWPTDTQYF
TRBV12-3/TRBV12-4	.	.	TRBJ1-1	TGTGCCAGCAGTCAAGGGGGGCGGTACACTGAAGCTTTCTTT	CASSQGGRYTEAFF
TRBV12-3/TRBV12-4	.	many	TRBJ2-2	TGTGCCAGCACTCCAACGGGGCGGAACACCGGGGAGCTGTTTTTT	CASTPTGRNTGELFF
TRBV20-1	TRBD1	few	TRBJ2-3	TGCAGTGCTAAAAAAACAGGGGCCTTCACAGATACGCAGTATTTT	CSAKKTGAFTDTQYF
TRBV28	.	many	TRBJ1-2	TGTGCCAGCAAAGATCCGATGAACTATGGCTACACCTTC	CASKDPMNYGYTF
TRBV11-2	.	many	TRBJ2-5	TGTGCCAGCAGCCCCTTTATCCCTGGGGAAGAGACCCAGTACTTC	CASSPFIPGEETQYF
TRBV25-1	.	.	TRBJ1-4	TGTGCCAGCAGTGAATTTTCAGGGGTTGGTAATGAAAAACTGTTTTTT	CASSEFSGVGNEKLFF
TRBV9	TRBD1	once	TRBJ2-2	TGTGCCAGCAGCCCGAGGGGGCGCGGAGGCACCGGGGAGCTGTTTTTT	CASSPRGRGGTGELFF
TRBV7-2	.	.	TRBJ1-1	TGTGCCAGCAGCTTATCACAGGGGAACACTGAAGCTTTCTTT	CASSLSQGNTEAFF
TRBV4-1	.	.	TRBJ1-6	TGCGCCAGCAGCCTGACCTACTCCTATAATTCACCCCTCCACTTT	CASSLTYSYNSPLHF
TRBV10-3	TRBD2	few	TRBJ2-7	TGTGCCATCGGCCCTGAGACTAGCGCCTACGAGCAGTACTTC	CAIGPETSAYEQYF
TRBV12-3/TRBV12-4	TRBD2	few	TRBJ2-5	TGTGCCAGCAGTGACGGGACTAGCGTTAGGGGAGAGACCCAGTACTTC	CASSDGTSVRGETQYF
TRBV27	TRBD2	many	TRBJ2-5	TGTGCCAGCAGTAGATTAGCGGGAGTGGAAGAGACCCAGTACTTC	CASSRLAGVEETQYF
TRBV7-2	TRBD2	.	TRBJ2-2	TGTGCCAGCAGCTCCCCCGGGCTAGCGGGGTGGACCGGGGAGCTGTTTTTT	CASSSPGLAGWTGELFF
TRBV29-1	TRBD2	.	TRBJ2-7	TGCAGCGCGATAGCGGGGGGCTACGAGCAGTACTTC	CSAIAGGYEQYF
TRBV7-2	.	few	TRBJ2-2	TGTGCCAGCAGCTTACAGGGGAGGTGGACAGAGCTGTTTTTT	CASSLQGRWTELFF
TRBV29-1	TRBD1	.	TRBJ1-2	TGCAGCACTACGACAGGGGACCTAAACTATGGCTACACCTTC	CSTTTGDLNYGYTF
TRBV27	.	.	TRBJ2-2	TGTGCCAGCAGTTTACGAAAGGGACACACCGGGGAGCTGTTTTTT	CASSLRKGHTGELFF
TRBV5-1	.	.	TRBJ2-1	TGCGCCAGCAGCTTGACTAGTTCCAATGAGCAGTTCTTC	CASSLTSSNEQFF
TRBV12-3/TRBV12-4	.	many	TRBJ2-7	TGTGCCAGCAGTTGGCGGCGGCGGGCCTACGAGCAGTACTTC	CASSWRRRAYEQYF
TRBV25-1	.	.	TRBJ2-5	TGTGCCAGCAGTGAATATGGGCCGGCGCCCCAGTACTTC	CASSEYGPAPQYF
TRBV7-2	TRBD2	.	TRBJ2-3	TGTGCCAGCAGCTTTGGACTAGCGGGGGGCCGGCGTGATACGCAGTATTTT	CASSFGLAGGRRDTQYF
TRBV28	.	few	TRBJ2-7	TGTGCCAGCAGTCCCGGGACGGACTACTACGAGCAGTACTTC	CASSPGTDYYEQYF
TRBV20-1	.	.	TRBJ2-6	TGCAGTGCTAGAGATCAGGGAGCCTTTCGCTCTGGGGCCAACGTCCTGACTTTC	CSARDQGAFRSGANVLTF
TRBV6-5	.	few	TRBJ2-1	TGTGCCAGCAGTTACTCGAGGTCCGGGGACCCCTCCTACAATGAGCAGTTCTTC	CASSYSRSGDPSYNEQFF
TRBV20-1	.	many	TRBJ1-1	TGCAGTGCTAGAGATTCGCCCTATAGGGGGTCGAACACTGAAGCTTTCTTT	CSARDSPYRGSNTEAFF
TRBV10-3	TRBD2	.	TRBJ2-1	TGTGCCATCAGTGCCCGGGGGGGTGAGCAGTTCTTC	CAISARGGEQFF
TRBV11-2	TRBD2	many	TRBJ2-1	TGTGCCAGCAGCTTAGCCAGGACTAGCGGGAGGGATGAGCAGTTCTTC	CASSLARTSGRDEQFF
TRBV9	TRBD1	few	TRBJ1-5	TGTGCCAGCAGCGATATACTGACAGGGGGCCTTACTTTT	CASSDILTGGLTF
TRBV11-2	TRBD2	.	TRBJ2-1	TGTGCCAGCAGCCTAGGACTAGCGGGGGACTTTGAGCAGTTCTTC	CASSLGLAGDFEQFF
TRBV28	.	many	TRBJ2-4	TGTGCCAGCAGCGCCAAAGGGACACGGGAAAACATTCAGTACTTC	CASSAKGTRENIQYF
TRBV4-3	TRBD1	.	TRBJ2-7	TGCGCCAGCAGCCAAGGGGACAGGGCCAACGAGCAGTACTTC	CASSQGDRANEQYF
TRBV15	TRBD2	few	TRBJ2-1	TGTGCCACCAGCAGCGACTTTGGCGGGAGAGGGGAGTTCTTC	CATSSDFGGRGEFF
TRBV5-1	.	many	TRBJ2-3	TGCGCCAGCAGCTTTATTCGAAACGACCTAGGGAGGCAGTATTTT	CASSFIRNDLGRQYF
TRBV27	.	many	TRBJ2-3	TGTGCCAGCAGTTCCCCCGCTAGCACAGATACGCAGTATTTT	CASSSPASTDTQYF
TRBV3-1	TRBD1	.	TRBJ2-1	TGTGCCAGCAACCTCCGGGACAGGGGGCCCAATGAGCAGTTCTTC	CASNLRDRGPNEQFF
TRBV12-3/TRBV12-4	TRBD2	many	TRBJ2-7	TGTGCCAGCAGTTTAGGAGCGGGGGGTACCTACGAGCAGTACTTC	CASSLGAGGTYEQYF
TRBV5-1	TRBD2	few	TRBJ2-3	TGCGCCAGCTGCCCGACTAGCGGGGGGGCAGATACGCAGTATTTT	CASCPTSGGADTQYF
TRBV2	TRBD2	.	TRBJ2-1	TGTGCCAGCAGTGGGACTAGCGGGGAGCGCGGAAGACCCTACAATGAGCAGTTCTTC	CASSGTSGERGRPYNEQFF
TRBV5-1	TRBD2	.	TRBJ2-5	TGCGCCAGCAGACTTAGCGGGGAAGGGACCCAGTACTTC	CASRLSGEGTQYF
TRBV20-1	TRBD2	few	TRBJ2-7	TGCAGTGCTAGGATAGCGGGAAGAAAGGTCGGCTCCTACGAGCAGTACTTC	CSARIAGRKVGSYEQYF